The clone carrying this T cell receptor beta chain has only one observation. Its matching antigen is unknown. Using immunoSEQ multiplex PCR, the repertoire was profiled, and TCRdb retains in-frame clones only, with some absent. The sample lists about 80,000 clones, about nine tenths occurring once. The CDR3 has 15 amino acids. With 1 base removed from V and 9 bases from J, the gap between germline ends came to 13 bases. CDR1 and CDR2 from the germline V gene are SGHTA and FQGNSA. This record belongs to a study of OX40 agonist ivuxolimab in advanced cancers. Whole-study context: At doses from 0.01 to 10 mg/kg, patients were given intravenous ivuxolimab every 2 weeks.

Regarding the study as a whole: The study observed clonal expansion of CD4+ and CD8+ blood T cells by week 6 at 0.1 to 3.0 mg/kg.

Patients had blood sampled at baseline and again on cycle 4 day 1 and cycle 7 day 1. The genes are TRBV7-2 and TRBJ1-6; D is perhaps TRBD1 (6 bases). This sample comprised CD4+ or CD8+ T cells sorted from blood, obtained in a trial of the OX40 agonist ivuxolimab. The clonotype was recovered from an adult with an advanced solid tumor such as melanoma, head and neck, liver or kidney cancer. CDR3 nucleotide sequence: TGTGCCAGCAGCTTAGGACGGGGGGCCATTTCACCCCTCCACTTT. Translating it yields CASSLGRGAISPLHF.